Given below is one TCR beta chain in context. Its antigen remains unidentified. Produced via immunoSEQ multiplex PCR; TCRdb's table is partial and in-frame only. The sample has about 11,000 clones, 65% to 90% seen once. This specimen comes from a study of tumor-infiltrating lymphocytes in localized non-small cell lung cancer. Study as a whole: Several tumor histologies, both smoking statuses, and some post-neoadjuvant chemotherapy samples were included. Resected tumor was paired with non-adjacent uninvolved lung from the same patient. The study, taken as a whole, reports: Tumors had more T cell infiltration than uninvolved lung, per TCRbeta sequencing and CD3 counts.

Deletions cut 4 bases from V and 0 bases from J, with 12 bases between. The germline gives CDR1 SGHRS, CDR2 YFSETQ. CDR3 length: 15 residues. The chain has TRBV5-1 and TRBJ2-3; no reliable D call. The clonotype comes from a human donor with non-small cell lung cancer. The sequencing sample was made of uninvolved lung tissue not adjacent to the tumor. CDR3 residues: CASSDVGTSTDTQYF. The DNA for the CDR3 is TGCGCCAGCAGCGATGTTGGAACCAGCACAGATACGCAGTATTTT. Looking up the rest from reference TRBV5-1 and TRBJ2-3 gives the full variable domain: KAGVTQTPRYLIKTRGQQVTLSCSPISGHRSVSWYQQTPGQGLQFLFEYFSETQRNKGNFPGRFSGRQFSNSRSEMNVSTLELGDSALYLCASSDVGTSTDTQYFGPGTRLTVL.